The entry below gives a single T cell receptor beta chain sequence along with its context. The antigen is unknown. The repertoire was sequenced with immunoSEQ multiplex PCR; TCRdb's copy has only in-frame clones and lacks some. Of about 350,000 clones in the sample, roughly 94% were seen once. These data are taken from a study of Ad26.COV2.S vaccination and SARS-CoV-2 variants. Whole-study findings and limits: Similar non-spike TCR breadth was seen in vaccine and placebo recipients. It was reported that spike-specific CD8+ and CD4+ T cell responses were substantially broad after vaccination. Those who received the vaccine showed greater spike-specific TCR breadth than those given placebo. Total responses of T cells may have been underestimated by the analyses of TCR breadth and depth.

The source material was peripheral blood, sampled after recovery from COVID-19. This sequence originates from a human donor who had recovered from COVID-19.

CDR3 DNA sequence: TGTGCCAGTAGTATGAGGGCAGGGTTGAATGAGCAGTTCTTC. Translating gives CASSMRAGLNEQFF. The chain is built from TRBV19 and TRBJ2-1; D possibly uses TRBD1 or TRBD2 (5 bases each). Germline values: CDR1 LNHDA, CDR2 SQIVND (reference sequence). The CDR3 consists of 14 residues. The V gene lost 3 bases and the J gene lost 7 bases, with 13 bases spanning the gap.